Following are 31 T cell receptor beta chains from one sample sequenced in a study of blood T cell repertoires in COVID-19. TCRdb's table, derived via immunoSEQ multiplex PCR, lists solely in-frame clones and lacks some. The repertoire holds 250,000 to 300,000 clones, with around 89% as singletons. Sequencing was performed on peripheral blood. Source of these receptors: a woman aged 55-69 years with acute or convalescent COVID-19.

The rearrangement joins TRBV6-5 to TRBJ2-2; 7 nucleotides align to TRBD1. There are 15 residues in the CDR3. V was clipped by 5 bases and J by 3 bases; unmatched bases: 6. The V gene's germline CDR1 is MNHEY and CDR2 SVGAGI. Written as DNA, the CDR3 is TGTGCCAGCAGTCTGGGACAGCCCTACACCGGGGAGCTGTTTTTT. It codes for CASSLGQPYTGELFF.

DNA for the CDR3: TGCGCCAGCAGCTCAAGCGGGCAGACCTATGGCTACACCTTC. Translation gives CASSSSGQTYGYTF. This chain uses TRBV5-1 with TRBJ1-2, with D unclear. The V gene's germline CDR1 is SGHRS and CDR2 YFSETQ. Trimming stripped 3 bases from V and 4 bases from J, with 13 bases between. The CDR3 spans 14 residues.

V and J are TRBV5-5 and TRBJ2-5; the D gene is possibly TRBD2 (5 bases). CDR1 is SGHKS, CDR2 YYEKEE, per germline (reference sequence). The CDR3 sequence is 16 residues long. V dropped 4 bases and J dropped 5 bases, with 21 bases sitting between them. The DNA of the CDR3 is TGTGCCAGCAGCCACCGGTGGTCGCGGGCGTTGGAGACCCAGTACTTC. Its protein product is CASSHRWSRALETQYF.

The rearrangement links TRBV5-1 to TRBJ2-5; a possible D gene is TRBD2 (6 bases). Germline V gene sequence: CDR1 SGHRS, CDR2 YFSETQ. The CDR3 has 14 amino acids. V was trimmed by 4 bases and J by 2 bases, leaving 12 bases between them. This CDR3 is CASSPGTLQETQYF. CDR3 nucleotide sequence: TGCGCCAGCAGCCCCGGGACTCTTCAAGAGACCCAGTACTTC.

This chain's CDR3 is CASSPLAGADTQYF. Here the CDR3 DNA reads TGTGCCAGCAGTCCGCTAGCGGGGGCAGATACGCAGTATTTT. The chain employs TRBV2 and TRBJ2-3; 10 bases agree with TRBD2. Unmatched junction bases numbered 3, after V lost 5 bases and J lost 4 bases. The V gene's germline CDR1 is SNHLY and CDR2 FYNNEI. This CDR3 spans 14 amino acids.

This sequence joins TRBV7-9 and TRBJ2-7; 8 bases line up with TRBD2. Per germline, CDR1 SEHNR and CDR2 FQNEAQ (reference sequence). The junction had 3 bases not matched to a gene; V was cut back by 5 bases and J by 0 bases. The CDR3 extends over 14 amino acids. As DNA, the CDR3 is TGTGCCAGCAGCCCCGGGAGGGGCTCCTACGAGCAGTACTTC. This codes for CASSPGRGSYEQYF.

The chain carries TRBV11-1 and TRBJ2-2; weak D call: TRBD1 (5 bases). The germline gives CDR1 SGHAT, CDR2 FQDESV (reference sequence). The CDR3 totals 14 residues. The V gene lost 6 bases and the J gene lost 5 bases, with 13 bases spanning the gap. CDR3 nucleotide sequence: TGTGCCAGCAGTCGCGACAGACTGACCGGGGAGCTGTTTTTT. Protein: CASSRDRLTGELFF.

The J gene is TRBJ2-1, the V gene TRBV30; weak D call: TRBD1 (6 bases). The CDR3 contains 13 residues. CDR1 and CDR2 from the germline V gene are GTSNPN and SVGIG (reference sequence). V dropped 1 base and J dropped 6 bases, with 10 bases sitting between them. CDR3 nucleotides: TGTGCCTGGAGTGGAACAGGGATCAATGAGCAGTTCTTC. This translates into CAWSGTGINEQFF.

The chain employs TRBV11-2 and TRBJ1-6; maybe TRBD1 (5 bases). With 1 base removed from V and 4 bases from J, the gap between germline ends came to 8 bases. CDR1 is SGHAT and CDR2 is FQNNGV in the germline V gene. This CDR3 spans 15 amino acids. The CDR3 coding sequence is TGTGCCAGCAGCTTAGTCAAGGGGTATAATTCACCCCTCCACTTT. This sequence encodes CASSLVKGYNSPLHF.

The chain links TRBV4-3 to TRBJ2-2; 10 nucleotides match TRBD1. The trim removed 1 base at V and 2 bases at J, leaving 10 bases unmatched. CDR1 LGHNA and CDR2 YSLEER come from the germline V gene. CDR3 length: 19 amino acids. The CDR3 region is CASSQVIRDRGPNTGELFF. The CDR3 nucleotides are TGCGCCAGCAGCCAAGTTATCCGGGACAGGGGACCAAACACCGGGGAGCTGTTTTTT.

The chain joins TRBV24-1 to TRBJ1-5; TRBD1 agrees at 9 bases. Germline CDR1 is KGHDR and CDR2 is SFDVKD. Unmatched junction bases numbered 6, after V lost 3 bases and J lost 7 bases. The CDR3 contains 15 residues. CDR3 sequence: CATSDPGQGDQPQHF. In DNA form, the CDR3 reads TGTGCCACCAGTGATCCGGGACAGGGCGACCAGCCCCAGCATTTT.

This clone was seen once. The V gene is TRBV28, the J gene TRBJ2-5; TRBD2 is a possible D gene (7 bases). Germline loops: CDR1 MDHEN, CDR2 SYDVKM. Deletions cut 11 bases from V and 5 bases from J, with 15 bases between. The CDR3 contains 12 residues. The CDR3 nucleotides read TGTGCCCACCGTAAGGGGGGGGAGACCCAGTACTTC. It yields the protein CAHRKGGETQYF.

This sequence joins TRBV11-1 and TRBJ1-2; D is ambiguous. This CDR3 contains 13 residues. Trimming cost V 1 base and J 3 bases, with 6 bases left between them. From germline, CDR1 is SGHAT and CDR2 FQDESV (reference sequence). This CDR3 is CASSLGQDYGYTF. CDR3 DNA: TGTGCCAGCAGCTTAGGCCAGGACTATGGCTACACCTTC.

The rearrangement uses TRBV6-6 and TRBJ1-2; 9 nucleotides line up with TRBD1. From germline, CDR1 is MNHNY and CDR2 SVGAGI (reference sequence). The CDR3 length is 16 residues. V lost 6 bases and J lost 2; bases outside the gene matches: 10. The CDR3 here is CASRGTQGALNYGYTF. As DNA, the CDR3 is TGTGCCAGCAGGGGAACACAGGGGGCTCTAAACTATGGCTACACCTTC.

Regarding this clone: The identical CDR3 is also encoded by other nucleotide sequences in the sample. This CDR3 reads CASSLGTTYEQYF. CDR3 bases: TGCGCCAGCAGCCTAGGGACTACTTACGAGCAGTACTTC. The chain links TRBV5-1 to TRBJ2-7; 7 bases match TRBD2. The CDR3 has 13 amino acids. Germline trimming cut 4 bases from V and 4 bases from J; bases unmatched to any gene: 5. Germline V lookup: CDR1 SGHRS, CDR2 YFSETQ.

The chain has TRBV3-1 (or the pseudogene TRBV3-2) and TRBJ2-3; maybe TRBD2 (5 bases). V was cut by 0 bases and J by 1 base, with 14 bases left in between. Germline assignment: CDR1 LGHDT and CDR2 YNNKEL (reference sequence). This CDR3 region has 17 residues. The DNA for the CDR3 is TGTGCCAGCAGCCAAGATTTGGCTAGCTGGGGCACAGATACGCAGTATTTT. This gives the protein CASSQDLASWGTDTQYF.

This chain joins TRBV7-2 and TRBJ2-7, with 12 bases lining up with TRBD1. V trimming: 4 bases; J trimming: 4 bases; junction bases outside the gene matches: 5. The germline V gene has CDR1 SGHTA and CDR2 FQGNSA. The CDR3 consists of 15 residues. The CDR3 nucleotides are TGTGCCAGCAGCTCCCCGGGACAGGGGGCGTACGAGCAGTACTTC. Translated: CASSSPGQGAYEQYF.

This clone appeared once. This CDR3 reads CASSRQKTQYF. The CDR3 DNA reads as TGTGCCAGCTCACGCCAGAAAACGCAGTATTTT. This sequence joins TRBV18 and TRBJ2-3; D call uncertain. Germline V CDR1 and CDR2: KGHSH, LQKENI. The CDR3 is 11 amino acids. Trimming cost V 4 bases and J 9 bases, with 8 bases left between them.

The V gene is TRBV11-3, the J gene TRBJ2-1; maybe TRBD2 (5 bases). V lost 2 bases to trimming and J lost 4 bases, with 12 bases between them. The CDR3 is made up of 15 amino acids. CDR1 is SGHNT and CDR2 is YENEEA in the germline V gene. The CDR3 loop is CASSLRAEGYNEQFF. The CDR3 DNA reads as TGTGCCAGCAGCTTAAGGGCCGAGGGTTACAATGAGCAGTTCTTC.

This clone occurred once. This chain links TRBV11-2 with TRBJ2-1, with D perhaps TRBD1 (5 bases). In germline, CDR1 is SGHAT, CDR2 FQNNGV. The CDR3 loop spans 16 amino acids. V was trimmed by 7 bases and J by 3 bases, leaving 19 bases between them. CDR3 amino acids: CASNSESGFSYNEQFF. For the CDR3, the DNA is TGTGCCAGCAACTCGGAGTCAGGGTTTAGCTACAATGAGCAGTTCTTC.

The table lists this clone with a few counts. This chain links TRBV18 with TRBJ2-7, with a weak D call TRBD1 (6 bases). Germline CDR1 reads KGHSH; CDR2 reads LQKENI. CDR3 length: 14 residues. The ends were cut back, 4 bases at V and 1 base at J, with 11 bases in the middle. The CDR3 coding sequence is TGTGCCAGCTCACTAGACAGGCGTTCCTACGAGCAGTACTTC. Translating gives CASSLDRRSYEQYF.

The chain uses TRBV4-1 and TRBJ1-2; 7 nucleotides line up with TRBD1. V gave up 5 bases and J gave up 4 bases; unmatched junction bases: 7. This CDR3 is built from 14 residues. CDR1 and CDR2 (germline): MGHRA, YSYEKL. The CDR3 coding sequence is TGCGCCAGCAGCTCCCGGGACAGAGGCTATGGCTACACCTTC. Translation gives CASSSRDRGYGYTF.

The chain employs TRBV24-1 and TRBJ2-5; D might be TRBD2 (7 bases). This CDR3 spans 14 amino acids. Germline assignment: CDR1 KGHDR and CDR2 SFDVKD. V was cut by 7 bases and J by 7 bases, with 18 bases left in between. The CDR3 here is CATRGVGGHGTQYF. CDR3 bases: TGTGCCACCAGGGGGGTCGGGGGGCACGGGACCCAGTACTTC.

J is TRBJ2-2 and V is TRBV27, with D tentatively TRBD2 (6 bases). The germline gives CDR1 MNHEY, CDR2 SMNVEV (reference sequence). V gave up 6 bases and J gave up 0 bases, with 17 bases separating them. The CDR3 consists of 17 residues. This CDR3 is CASRAKGLSANTGELFF. The CDR3 bases are TGTGCCAGCAGGGCTAAGGGACTCTCGGCGAACACCGGGGAGCTGTTTTTT.

The V gene is TRBV6-1, the J gene TRBJ1-1; TRBD1 aligns across 7 bases. The length of the CDR3 is 16 residues. CDR1 and CDR2 from the germline V gene are MNHNS and SASEGT. Trimming took 2 bases from V and 0 from J; bases not matched to a gene: 6. CDR3 loop: CASSERRDRMNTEAFF. The CDR3 DNA reads as TGTGCCAGCAGTGAACGGCGGGACAGAATGAACACTGAAGCTTTCTTT.

About this clone itself: In the same sample, other DNA sequences code for this CDR3. V is TRBV5-1 and J is TRBJ1-5; 7 nucleotides agree with TRBD1. The CDR3 has 14 amino acids. Trimming at V came to 0 bases and at J to 7 bases, leaving 4 bases not matched to a gene. Looked up from germline, CDR1 is SGHRS and CDR2 is YFSETQ. DNA for the CDR3: TGCGCCAGCAGCTTGGGGCAGGGGGACCAGCCCCAGCATTTT. This codes for CASSLGQGDQPQHF.

On this clone itself: The sample contains more than one DNA sequence encoding this CDR3. The chain employs TRBV6-2 or TRBV6-3 and TRBJ2-3; 8 bases agree with TRBD2. The CDR3 totals 18 residues. V gave up 2 bases and J gave up 0 bases; unmatched junction bases: 10. In germline, CDR1 is MNHEY, CDR2 SVGEGT. The CDR3 coding sequence is TGTGCCAGCAGTTACCCGACGAGGACTAGCCTCAGCACAGATACGCAGTATTTT. Translation gives CASSYPTRTSLSTDTQYF.

Only a few counts were recorded for this clone. The chain recombines TRBV30 with TRBJ2-3; a weak D match, TRBD2 (6 bases). The CDR3 loop spans 16 amino acids. V lost 3 bases and J 1 base, leaving 17 bases between the germline ends. The germline CDR1 and CDR2 sequences are GTSNPN and SVGIG (reference sequence). DNA of the CDR3: TGTGCCTGGAGCATGGGGCTAGCGAGGGGCACAGATACGCAGTATTTT. Translating gives CAWSMGLARGTDTQYF. The full variable domain, in which reference TRBV30 and TRBJ2-3 provide the parts outside the CDR3, is SQTIHQWPATLVQPVGSPLSLECTVEGTSNPNLYWYRQAAGRGLQLLFYSVGIGQISSEVPQNLSASRPQDRQFILSSKKLLLSDSGFYLCAWSMGLARGTDTQYFGPGTRLTVL.

The chain joins TRBV5-1 to TRBJ1-4, with 10 positions matching TRBD1. The CDR3 runs 14 residues. CDR1 is SGHRS, CDR2 YFSETQ, per germline. V dropped 4 bases and J dropped 5; count of bases not matched to a gene: 2. The CDR3 coding sequence is TGCGCCAGCAGCGAGGGACAGGGGAATGAAAAACTGTTTTTT. Translating it yields CASSEGQGNEKLFF.

This rearrangement joins TRBV5-1 to TRBJ1-1, with a weak D call TRBD1 (5 bases). The length of the CDR3 is 14 residues. Trimming took off 5 bases at V and 2 bases at J, with 13 bases between the two ends. Germline CDR1 is SGHRS and CDR2 is YFSETQ. This chain's CDR3 is CASRDGQGNTEAFF. The CDR3 bases are TGCGCCAGCAGAGACGGTCAGGGAAACACTGAAGCTTTCTTT. The full variable domain, its missing parts supplied by reference TRBV5-1 and TRBJ1-1, is KAGVTQTPRYLIKTRGQQVTLSCSPISGHRSVSWYQQTPGQGLQFLFEYFSETQRNKGNFPGRFSGRQFSNSRSEMNVSTLELGDSALYLCASRDGQGNTEAFFGQGTRLTVV.

The rearrangement links TRBV3-1 (or the pseudogene TRBV3-2) to TRBJ1-1, with a tentative D call TRBD1 (5 bases). This CDR3 has 12 residues. The V and J ends lost 4 bases and 6 bases respectively, with 9 bases between them. CDR1 is LGHDT and CDR2 is YNNKEL in the germline V gene (reference sequence). CDR3 DNA: TGTGCCAGCAGCCCGGGGGGGGCTGAAGCTTTCTTT. Translating gives CASSPGGAEAFF.